This section outlines one T cell receptor (beta chain) sequence together with its context. The CDR3 is made up of 14 amino acids. Germline CDR1 and CDR2: SGHNT and YYREEE (reference sequence). Trimming removed 0 bases from V and 2 bases from J, with 9 bases in between. This entry belongs to a study of molecular identifiers for immune sequencing clone quantification. TCRdb recomputed calls from the PCR reads with MiXCR, one row per CDR3 protein. The sample shows a few hundred thousand distinct CDR3 sequences, roughly 23% of them seen only once. Naive CD8 T cells, phenotype CD8+CD4-CCR7+CD45RA+, were sorted.

Sequencing used naive CD8+ T cells from blood, with Jurkat cell RNA spiked in. Subset of the sample: FACS-sorted CD8+CD4-CCR7+CD45RA+ naive T cells. The clonotype was recovered from a human donor in good health. Some libraries in this study had Jurkat cell RNA spiked in. The chain has TRBV5-4 and TRBJ2-7; D is possibly TRBD1 or TRBD2 (5 bases each). The CDR3: CASSLEGPPYEQYF. The CDR3 region has the DNA TGTGCCAGCAGCTTGGAGGGACCCCCCTACGAGCAGTACTTC.